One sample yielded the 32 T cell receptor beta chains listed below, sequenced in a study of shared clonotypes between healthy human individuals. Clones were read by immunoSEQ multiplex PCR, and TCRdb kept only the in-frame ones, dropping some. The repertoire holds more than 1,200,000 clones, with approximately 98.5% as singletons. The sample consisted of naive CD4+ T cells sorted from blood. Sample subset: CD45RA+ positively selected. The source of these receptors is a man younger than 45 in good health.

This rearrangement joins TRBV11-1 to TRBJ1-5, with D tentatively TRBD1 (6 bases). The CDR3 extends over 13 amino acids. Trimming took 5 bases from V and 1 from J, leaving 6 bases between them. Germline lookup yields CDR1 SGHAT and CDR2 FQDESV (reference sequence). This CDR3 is CASSQGSNQPQHF. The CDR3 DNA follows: TGTGCCAGCAGCCAGGGGAGCAATCAGCCCCAGCATTTT.

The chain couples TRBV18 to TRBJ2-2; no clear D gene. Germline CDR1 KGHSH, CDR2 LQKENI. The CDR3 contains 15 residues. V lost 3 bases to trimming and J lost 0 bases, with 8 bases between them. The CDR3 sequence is CASSPSPSNTGELFF. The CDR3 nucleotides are TGTGCCAGCTCACCGTCCCCGTCGAACACCGGGGAGCTGTTTTTT.

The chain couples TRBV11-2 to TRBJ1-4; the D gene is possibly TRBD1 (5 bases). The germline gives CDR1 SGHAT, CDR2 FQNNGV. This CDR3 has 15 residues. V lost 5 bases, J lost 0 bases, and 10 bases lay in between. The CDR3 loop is CASSRGQTTNEKLFF. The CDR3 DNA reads TGTGCCAGCAGCCGGGGCCAGACAACTAATGAAAAACTGTTTTTT.

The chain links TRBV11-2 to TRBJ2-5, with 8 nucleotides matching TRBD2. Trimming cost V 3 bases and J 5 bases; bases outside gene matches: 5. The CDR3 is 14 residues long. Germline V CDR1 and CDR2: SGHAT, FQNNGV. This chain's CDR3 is CASSFNPGGETQYF. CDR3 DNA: TGTGCCAGCAGCTTCAATCCGGGAGGGGAGACCCAGTACTTC.

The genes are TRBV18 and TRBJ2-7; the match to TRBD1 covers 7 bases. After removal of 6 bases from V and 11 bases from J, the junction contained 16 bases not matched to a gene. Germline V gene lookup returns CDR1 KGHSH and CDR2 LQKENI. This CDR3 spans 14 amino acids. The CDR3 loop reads CASSPGQSIKLEYF. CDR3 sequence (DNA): TGTGCCAGCTCCCCGGGACAGAGCATAAAGTTGGAGTACTTC.

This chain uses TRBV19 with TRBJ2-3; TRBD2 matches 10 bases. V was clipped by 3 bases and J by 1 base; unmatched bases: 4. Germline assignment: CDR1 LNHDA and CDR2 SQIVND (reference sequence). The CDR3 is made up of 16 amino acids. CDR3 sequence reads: CASSIGGTSGTDTQYF. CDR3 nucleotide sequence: TGTGCCAGTAGTATTGGAGGGACTAGCGGCACAGATACGCAGTATTTT.

The DNA of the CDR3 is TGTGCCAGCAGCTTAGTTGGCAGGCACACCTACAATGAGCAGTTCTTC. This sequence encodes CASSLVGRHTYNEQFF. The chain employs TRBV11-2 and TRBJ2-1; D call uncertain. V lost 1 base, J lost 2 bases, and 12 bases lay in between. The CDR3 contains 16 residues. Germline CDR1 SGHAT, CDR2 FQNNGV.

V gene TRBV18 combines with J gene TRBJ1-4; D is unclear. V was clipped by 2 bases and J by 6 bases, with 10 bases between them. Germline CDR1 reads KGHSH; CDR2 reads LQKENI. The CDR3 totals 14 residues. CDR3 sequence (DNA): TGTGCCAGCTCACCAAGGGTTACAGATGAAAAACTGTTTTTT. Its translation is CASSPRVTDEKLFF.

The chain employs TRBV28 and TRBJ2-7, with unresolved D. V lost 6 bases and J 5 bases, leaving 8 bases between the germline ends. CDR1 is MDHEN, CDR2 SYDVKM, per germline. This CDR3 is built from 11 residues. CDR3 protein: CASRGLDEQYF. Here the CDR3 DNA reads TGTGCCAGCAGAGGTTTGGACGAGCAGTACTTC.

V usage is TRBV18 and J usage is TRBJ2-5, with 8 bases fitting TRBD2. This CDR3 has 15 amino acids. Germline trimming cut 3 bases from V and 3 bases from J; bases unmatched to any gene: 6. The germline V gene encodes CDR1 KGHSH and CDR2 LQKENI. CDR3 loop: CASSPGRAGEETQYF. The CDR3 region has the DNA TGTGCCAGCTCACCGGGCCGAGCGGGAGAAGAGACCCAGTACTTC.

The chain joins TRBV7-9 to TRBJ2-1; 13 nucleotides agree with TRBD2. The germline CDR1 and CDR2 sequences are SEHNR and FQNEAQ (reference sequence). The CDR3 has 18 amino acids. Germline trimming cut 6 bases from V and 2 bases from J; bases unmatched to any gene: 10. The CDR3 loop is CASRPEPTSGGPYNEQFF. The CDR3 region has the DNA TGTGCCAGCAGACCCGAACCGACTAGCGGGGGGCCCTACAATGAGCAGTTCTTC.

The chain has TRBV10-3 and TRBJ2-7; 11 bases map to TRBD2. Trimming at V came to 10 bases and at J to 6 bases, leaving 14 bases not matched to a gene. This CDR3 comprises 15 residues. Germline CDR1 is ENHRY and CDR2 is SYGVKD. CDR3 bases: TGTGCCACGAAAGAAGTAGCGGGAGGGCCTTTCGAGCAGTACTTC. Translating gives CATKEVAGGPFEQYF.

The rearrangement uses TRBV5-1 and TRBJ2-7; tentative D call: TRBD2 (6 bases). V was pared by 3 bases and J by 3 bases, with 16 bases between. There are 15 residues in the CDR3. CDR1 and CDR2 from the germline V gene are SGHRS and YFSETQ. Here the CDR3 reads CASSYRLDANYEQYF. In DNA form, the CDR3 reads TGCGCCAGCAGCTATCGACTAGATGCAAACTACGAGCAGTACTTC.

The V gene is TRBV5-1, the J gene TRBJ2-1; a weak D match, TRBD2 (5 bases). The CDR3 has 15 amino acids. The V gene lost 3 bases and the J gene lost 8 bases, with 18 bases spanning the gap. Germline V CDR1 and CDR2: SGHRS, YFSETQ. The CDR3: CASSWESGARHEQFF. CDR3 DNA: TGCGCCAGCAGCTGGGAGAGCGGAGCCAGGCATGAGCAGTTCTTC.

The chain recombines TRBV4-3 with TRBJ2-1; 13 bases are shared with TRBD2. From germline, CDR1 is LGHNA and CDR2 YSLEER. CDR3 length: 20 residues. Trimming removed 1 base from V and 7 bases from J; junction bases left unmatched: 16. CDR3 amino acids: CASSQAPGLAGQIKKNEQFF. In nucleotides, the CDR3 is TGCGCCAGCAGCCAAGCCCCGGGACTAGCGGGACAAATCAAGAAAAATGAGCAGTTCTTC.

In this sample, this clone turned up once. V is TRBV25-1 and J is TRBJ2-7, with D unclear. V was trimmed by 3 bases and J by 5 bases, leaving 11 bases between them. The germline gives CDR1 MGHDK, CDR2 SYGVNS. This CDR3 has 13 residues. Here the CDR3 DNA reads TGTGCCAGCAGTGATAGAGAGACCCACGAGCAGTACTTC. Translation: CASSDRETHEQYF.

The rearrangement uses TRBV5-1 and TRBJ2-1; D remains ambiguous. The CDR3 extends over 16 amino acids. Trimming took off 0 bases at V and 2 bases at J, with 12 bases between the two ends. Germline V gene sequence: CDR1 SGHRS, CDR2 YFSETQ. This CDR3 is CASSLAGSTTYNEQFF. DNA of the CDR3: TGCGCCAGCAGCTTGGCCGGAAGTACAACCTACAATGAGCAGTTCTTC.

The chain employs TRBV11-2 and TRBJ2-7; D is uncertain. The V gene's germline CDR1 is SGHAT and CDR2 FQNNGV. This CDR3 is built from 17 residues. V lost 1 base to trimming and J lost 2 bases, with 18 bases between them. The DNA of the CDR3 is TGTGCCAGCAGCTTAGCCCTAAGCGAGGTCCCCCCCTACGAGCAGTACTTC. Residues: CASSLALSEVPPYEQYF.

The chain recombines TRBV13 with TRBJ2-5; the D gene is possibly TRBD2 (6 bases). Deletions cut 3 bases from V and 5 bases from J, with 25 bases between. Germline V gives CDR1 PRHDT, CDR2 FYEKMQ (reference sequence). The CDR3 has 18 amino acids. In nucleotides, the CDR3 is TGTGCCAGCAGCTTTGCCCCCACGGGGGTGAATCCTGGGGAGACCCAGTACTTC. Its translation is CASSFAPTGVNPGETQYF.

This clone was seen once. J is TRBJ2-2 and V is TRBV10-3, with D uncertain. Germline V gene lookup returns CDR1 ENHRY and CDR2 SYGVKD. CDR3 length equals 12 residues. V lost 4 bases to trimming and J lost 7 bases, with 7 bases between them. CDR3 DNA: TGTGCCATCAGTGGGAGTCTCGGGGAGCTGTTTTTT. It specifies CAISGSLGELFF.

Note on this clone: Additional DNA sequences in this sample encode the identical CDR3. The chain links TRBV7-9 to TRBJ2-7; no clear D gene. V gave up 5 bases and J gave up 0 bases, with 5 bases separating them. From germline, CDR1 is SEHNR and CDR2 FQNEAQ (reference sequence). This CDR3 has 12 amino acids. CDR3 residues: CASSLYSYEQYF. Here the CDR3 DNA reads TGTGCCAGCAGCCTGTACTCCTACGAGCAGTACTTC.

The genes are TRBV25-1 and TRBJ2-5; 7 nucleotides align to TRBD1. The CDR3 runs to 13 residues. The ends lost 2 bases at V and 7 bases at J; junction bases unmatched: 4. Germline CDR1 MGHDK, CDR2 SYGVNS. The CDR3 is CASSEVTGRTQYF. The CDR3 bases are TGTGCCAGCAGTGAAGTGACAGGGCGGACCCAGTACTTC.

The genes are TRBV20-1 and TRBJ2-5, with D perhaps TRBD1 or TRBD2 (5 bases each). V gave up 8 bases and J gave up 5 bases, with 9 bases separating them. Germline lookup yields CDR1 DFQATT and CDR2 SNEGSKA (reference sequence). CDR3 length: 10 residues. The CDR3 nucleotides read TGCAGTACGGGGCGGGAGACCCAGTACTTC. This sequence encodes CSTGRETQYF.

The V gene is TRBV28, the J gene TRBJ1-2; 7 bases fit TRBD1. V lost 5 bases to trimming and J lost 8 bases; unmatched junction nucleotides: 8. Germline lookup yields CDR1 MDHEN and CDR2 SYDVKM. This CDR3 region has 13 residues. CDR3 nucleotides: TGTGCCAGCAGTGGAGGACAGGTTCGCGGCTACACCTTC. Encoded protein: CASSGGQVRGYTF.

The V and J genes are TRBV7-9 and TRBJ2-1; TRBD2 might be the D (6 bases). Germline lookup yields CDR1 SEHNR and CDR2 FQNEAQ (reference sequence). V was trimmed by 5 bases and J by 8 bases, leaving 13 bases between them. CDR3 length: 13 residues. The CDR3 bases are TGTGCCAGCAGCCTGACTAGTAAGGATGAGCAGTTCTTC. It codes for CASSLTSKDEQFF.

CDR3 region: CASSLNRGRGQPQHF. The DNA of the CDR3 is TGTGCCAGCAGTTTAAACAGGGGGCGCGGGCAGCCCCAGCATTTT. The chain links TRBV27 to TRBJ1-5; 9 bases are shared with TRBD1. The length of the CDR3 is 15 residues. Germline CDR1 MNHEY, CDR2 SMNVEV (reference sequence). The V gene end was trimmed by 2 bases and the J gene end by 7 bases; junction bases not matched to a gene: 6.

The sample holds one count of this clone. The chain's CDR3 is CASSFRDNGLEFWVNEQFF. CDR3 bases: TGCGCCAGCAGCTTCCGGGACAACGGCCTTGAGTTCTGGGTCAATGAGCAGTTCTTC. This sequence joins TRBV5-1 and TRBJ2-1; a possible D gene is TRBD1 (6 bases). V shed 2 bases and J shed 6 bases, with 27 bases lying between them. Germline V gene sequence: CDR1 SGHRS, CDR2 YFSETQ. This CDR3 contains 19 residues.

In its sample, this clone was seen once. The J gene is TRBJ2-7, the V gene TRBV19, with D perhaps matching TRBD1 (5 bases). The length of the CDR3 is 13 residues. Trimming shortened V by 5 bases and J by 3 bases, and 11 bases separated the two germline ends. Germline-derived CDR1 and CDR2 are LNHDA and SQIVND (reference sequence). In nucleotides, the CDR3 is TGTGCCAGTAGTGCTGGGGCCGGCTACGAGCAGTACTTC. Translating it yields CASSAGAGYEQYF.

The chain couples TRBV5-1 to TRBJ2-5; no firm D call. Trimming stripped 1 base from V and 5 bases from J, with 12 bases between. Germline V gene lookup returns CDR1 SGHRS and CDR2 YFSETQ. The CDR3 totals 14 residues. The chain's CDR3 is CASSLLSLVETQYF. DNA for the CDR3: TGCGCCAGCAGCTTGCTAAGCCTAGTGGAGACCCAGTACTTC.

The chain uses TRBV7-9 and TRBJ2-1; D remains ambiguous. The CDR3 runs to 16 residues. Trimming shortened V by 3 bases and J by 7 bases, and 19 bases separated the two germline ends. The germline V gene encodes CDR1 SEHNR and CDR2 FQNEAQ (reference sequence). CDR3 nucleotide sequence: TGTGCCAGCAGCTTCTCGGGCGCGGCAGGTCGAAATGAGCAGTTCTTC. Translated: CASSFSGAAGRNEQFF. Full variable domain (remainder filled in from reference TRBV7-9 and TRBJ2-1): DTGVSQNPRHKITKRGQNVTFRCDPISEHNRLYWYRQTLGQGPEFLTYFQNEAQLEKSRLLSDRFSAERPKGSFSTLEIQRTEQGDSAMYLCASSFSGAAGRNEQFFGPGTRLTVL.

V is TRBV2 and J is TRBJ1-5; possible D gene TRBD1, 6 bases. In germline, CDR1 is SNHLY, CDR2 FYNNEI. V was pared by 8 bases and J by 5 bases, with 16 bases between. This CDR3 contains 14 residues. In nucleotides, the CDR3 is TGTGCCAGCGTCGGGGGGGCCTCTGATCAGCCCCAGCATTTT. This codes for CASVGGASDQPQHF. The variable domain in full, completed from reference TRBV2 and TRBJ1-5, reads EPEVTQTPSHQVTQMGQEVILRCVPISNHLYFYWYRQILGQKVEFLVSFYNNEISEKSEIFDDQFSVERPDGSNFTLKIRSTKLEDSAMYFCASVGGASDQPQHFGDGTRLSIL.

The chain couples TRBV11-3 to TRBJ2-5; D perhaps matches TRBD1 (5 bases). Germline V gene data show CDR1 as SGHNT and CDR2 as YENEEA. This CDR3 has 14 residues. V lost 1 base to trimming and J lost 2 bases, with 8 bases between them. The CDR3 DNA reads TGTGCCAGCAGCTTAGGCAGGGATCAAGAGACCCAGTACTTC. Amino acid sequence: CASSLGRDQETQYF. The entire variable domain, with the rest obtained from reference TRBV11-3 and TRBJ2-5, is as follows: EAGVVQSPRYKIIEKKQPVAFWCNPISGHNTLYWYLQNLGQGPELLIRYENEEAVDDSQLPKDRFSAERLKGVDSTLKIQPAELGDSAVYLCASSLGRDQETQYFGPGTRLLVL.